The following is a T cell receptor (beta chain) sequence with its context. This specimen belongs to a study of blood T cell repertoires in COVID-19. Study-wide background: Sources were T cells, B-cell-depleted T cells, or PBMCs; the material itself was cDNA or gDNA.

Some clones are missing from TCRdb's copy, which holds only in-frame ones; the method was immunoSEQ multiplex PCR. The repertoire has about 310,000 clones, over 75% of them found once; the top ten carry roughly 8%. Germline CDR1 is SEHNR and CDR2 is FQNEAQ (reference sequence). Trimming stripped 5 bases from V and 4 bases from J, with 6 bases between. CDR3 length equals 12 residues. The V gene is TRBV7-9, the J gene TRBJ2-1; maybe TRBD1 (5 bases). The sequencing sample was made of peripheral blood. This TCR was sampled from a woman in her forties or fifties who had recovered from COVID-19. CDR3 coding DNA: TGTGCCAGCAGCCGACAGTACAATGAGCAGTTCTTC. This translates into CASSRQYNEQFF.